This T cell receptor beta chain appears in the sequencing data of a study of cytomegalovirus exposure and HLA in healthy donors. The CDR3 covers 16 residues. Trimming left V 3 bases short and J 7 bases short, with 19 bases between. The germline gives CDR1 LNHDA, CDR2 SQIVND (reference sequence). This clone was seen only once. PCR primers comprised 60 Vbeta and 13 Jbeta primers. The method was immunoSEQ multiplex PCR; TCRdb's version includes in-frame clones alone and lacks a portion of them. This table has some 150,000 clones, approximately 80% appearing once. Healthy individuals who donated bone marrow served as the donors.

This chain connects TRBV19 to TRBJ2-1; a possible D gene is TRBD2 (8 bases). Material for sequencing was PBMCs. The source of this sequence is a woman in her 40s in good health and CMV-seropositive. This CDR3 reads CASSMTGTGGGNEQFF. Here the CDR3 DNA reads TGTGCCAGTAGTATGACAGGGACGGGAGGGGGAAATGAGCAGTTCTTC.